This TCR beta chain is drawn from a study of cytomegalovirus exposure and HLA in healthy donors. Study-level points and caveats: Accurate HLA-A and HLA-B prediction from TCR beta sequences was reported for most subjects.

Trimming removed 1 base at V and 2 bases at J, with 7 bases between. The CDR3 length is 14 residues. Germline CDR1 and CDR2: SEHNR and FQNEAQ (reference sequence). PCR amplification relied on 60 Vbeta primers (plus 13 Jbeta primers). Data came from immunoSEQ multiplex PCR; TCRdb stores just in-frame clones and leaves some out. The sample records more than 130,000 clones, about 82% being singletons. Worth noting for this clone: The antigen is unknown.

This receptor was taken from a young man in good health and CMV-seronegative. V gene TRBV7-9 combines with J gene TRBJ2-3; possibly TRBD1 for D (5 bases). Sequencing was carried out using PBMCs. The CDR3: CASSLGQNTDTQYF. The CDR3 bases are TGTGCCAGCAGCTTAGGACAGAACACAGATACGCAGTATTTT.